This T cell receptor (beta chain) was sequenced in a study of T cell repertoires in aging, cancer and after chemotherapy. A mixed TRB-A/B primer pool amplified rearranged TRB by multiplex touch-down PCR. TCRdb fed the multiplex PCR reads into MiXCR, producing one record per CDR3 protein. The sample has around 420 distinct CDR3 sequences, about 33% seen once. The germline V gene has CDR1 LGHNA and CDR2 YNFKEQ. The CDR3 has 14 amino acids. J was trimmed by 2 bases and V by 4 bases; bases with no gene match: 3. The template was genomic DNA from peripheral blood, not RNA. Relative to its sample, this clonotype is medium-sized.

This TCR was recovered from a human donor with a solid tumor. Specimen: blood. The rearrangement links TRBV4-2 to TRBJ2-7; 9 bases match TRBD1. The CDR3: CASSRGQGTYEQYF. In DNA form, the CDR3 reads TGTGCCAGCAGCCGCGGACAGGGGACCTACGAGCAGTACTTC.